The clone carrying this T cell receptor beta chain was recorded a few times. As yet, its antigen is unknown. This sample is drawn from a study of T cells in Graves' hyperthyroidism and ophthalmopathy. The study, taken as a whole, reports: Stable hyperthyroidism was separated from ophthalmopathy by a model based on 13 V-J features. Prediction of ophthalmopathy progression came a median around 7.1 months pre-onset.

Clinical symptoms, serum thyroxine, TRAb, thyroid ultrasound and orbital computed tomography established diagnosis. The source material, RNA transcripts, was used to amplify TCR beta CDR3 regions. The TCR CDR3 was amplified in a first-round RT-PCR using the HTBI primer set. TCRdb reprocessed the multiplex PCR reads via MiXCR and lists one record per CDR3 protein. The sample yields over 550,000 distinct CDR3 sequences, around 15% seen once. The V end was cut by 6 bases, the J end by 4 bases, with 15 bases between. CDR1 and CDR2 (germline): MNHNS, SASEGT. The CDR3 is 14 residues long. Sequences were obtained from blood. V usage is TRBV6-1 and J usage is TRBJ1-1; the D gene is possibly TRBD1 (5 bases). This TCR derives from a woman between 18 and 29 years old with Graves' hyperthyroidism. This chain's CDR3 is CASSSGPRGTEAFF. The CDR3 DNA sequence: TGTGCCAGCAGCTCGGGACCACGGGGCACTGAAGCTTTCTTT.